This TCR beta chain was obtained from a study of T cells after posttransplantation cyclophosphamide. Sequenced by immunoSEQ multiplex PCR; TCRdb stores in-frame clones only, minus some. The sample carries around 16,000 clones, about 93% recorded once. V lost 1 base and J lost 4; bases outside the gene matches: 6. This CDR3 is 16 amino acids long. Germline loops: CDR1 SGHDT, CDR2 YYEEEE. Cells defined as naive were viable CD3+CD4+ or CD3+CD8+ and CCR7+CD45RA+CD45RO-CD95-CD27+CD28+. The related graft donor's blood sample was taken on the day of bone marrow donation. The sequence was obtained from a woman aged 50 to 65 in good health and a related stem cell transplant donor. Sequences were obtained from naive CD4+ T cells sorted from blood. J is TRBJ2-5 and V is TRBV5-6, with 11 positions matching TRBD1. Written as DNA, the CDR3 is TGTGCCAGCAGCTTGACCCGGACAGGGGGCGGAGAGACCCAGTACTTC. Residues: CASSLTRTGGGETQYF.